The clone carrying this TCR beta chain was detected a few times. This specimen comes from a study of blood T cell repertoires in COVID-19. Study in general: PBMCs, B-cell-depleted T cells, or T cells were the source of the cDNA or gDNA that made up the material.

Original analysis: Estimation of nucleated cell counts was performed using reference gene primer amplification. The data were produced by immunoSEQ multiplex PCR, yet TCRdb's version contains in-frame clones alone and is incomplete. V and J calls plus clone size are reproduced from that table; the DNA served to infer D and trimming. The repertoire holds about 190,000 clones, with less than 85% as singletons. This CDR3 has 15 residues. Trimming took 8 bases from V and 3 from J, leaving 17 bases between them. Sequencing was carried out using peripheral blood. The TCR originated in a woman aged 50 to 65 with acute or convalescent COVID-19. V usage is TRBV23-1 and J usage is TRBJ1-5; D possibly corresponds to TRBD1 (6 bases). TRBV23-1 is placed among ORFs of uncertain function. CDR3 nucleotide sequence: TGCGCCAGCGTAGGCTATGGGACACCCAATCAGCCCCAGCATTTT. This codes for CASVGYGTPNQPQHF.